This TCR beta chain is drawn from a study of CD8+ T cells in alopecia areata. RNA was extracted and reverse transcribed into cDNA as the sequencing template. Sequenced by immunoSEQ multiplex PCR; TCRdb stores in-frame clones only, minus some. This sample has roughly 150,000 clones, with approximately 53% found just once. Both peripheral blood and punch biopsies of lesional scalp skin were obtained from patients who had alopecia areata. This clone was detected a few times. Trimming removed 5 bases from V and 0 bases from J; junction bases left unmatched: 2. CDR3 size: 13 residues. CDR1 is SQVTM, CDR2 ANQGSEA, per germline.

This material consisted of CD8+ T cells sorted from blood, taken at week 0. The genes are TRBV29-1 and TRBJ2-7; 9 bases fit TRBD2. This receptor was taken from a human donor with alopecia areata. For the CDR3, the DNA is TGCAGCGTTCAGCGGGGGGACTCCTACGAGCAGTACTTC. Its protein product is CSVQRGDSYEQYF.